This T cell receptor beta chain was profiled in a study of metastatic and nonmetastatic thyroid tumors. Study summary: Patients with malignant and benign thyroid disease provided blood and tumor or nodule tissue, whose repertoires were compared. Study results and limitations: Reports indicated that malignant thyroid tumors showed significantly higher TCR beta diversity than benign nodules did, in blood and tumor.

This CDR3 region has 15 residues. The V and J ends lost 6 bases and 0 bases respectively, with 14 bases between them. The germline gives CDR1 MNHNS, CDR2 SASEGT. Not a single patient had been given any form of treatment at any point before undergoing thyroid surgery. On this clone itself: What it binds is unknown.

In the source study's methods: CDR3 differences across clinicopathological groups were used to build a distant-metastasis classifier for papillary thyroid cancer. Using MiXCR, TCRdb reanalyzed the PCR reads. TCRdb, rather than the study authors, made the V and J calls. Of some 7,000 clones in the sample, 25% to 35% are singletons; the top ten hold about a quarter. V is TRBV6-1 and J is TRBJ1-1; a weak D match, TRBD1 (5 bases). The source of this sequence is a male donor with papillary thyroid cancer or a benign thyroid nodule (not recorded which). Some clones in this sample may be carry-over from other donors' samples. Sequenced sample: adjacent normal tissue. Here the CDR3 DNA reads TGTGCCAGCAGGGGGGGGACGGTGGTGAACACTGAAGCTTTCTTT. Protein sequence: CASRGGTVVNTEAFF.